The source of this TCR beta chain is a study of Graves' ophthalmopathy and Graves' hyperthyroidism. Study-level background: Peripheral blood was obtained at first diagnosis, ahead of any treatment.

Hyperthyroidism in these 18- to 65-year-old patients was newly diagnosed, lasting under 2 months. None of the included patients had other autoimmune diseases, uncontrolled infections, pregnancy or lactation, as these led to exclusion. RNA transcripts served as template for amplifying TCR beta CDR3 sequences. A first-round RT-PCR used HTBI primers, followed by a second-round multiplex PCR. TCRdb reanalysed the multiplex PCR reads using MiXCR and keeps one entry per CDR3 protein. The table shows about 400,000 distinct CDR3 sequences, with under 25% occurring only once. Study-wide points: Clonotypes were expanded in thyroid at above 0.001 frequency, and most also appeared in blood.

Worth noting for this clonotype: The antigen is not known. Just one base apart from a much larger clone, this may be a read error.

Input material: peripheral blood. The clonotype comes from a woman aged 18-30 years with stable Graves' hyperthyroidism.

The CDR3 reads CASSIISANTGELFF. For the CDR3, the DNA is TGTGCCAGTAGTATCATCAGCGCGAACACCGGGGAGCTGTTTTTT. The gene calls are TRBV19 and TRBJ2-2; no clear D gene. Trimming took 3 bases from V and 0 from J, leaving 8 bases between them. The CDR3 loop spans 15 amino acids. Germline V gene data show CDR1 as LNHDA and CDR2 as SQIVND (reference sequence). Drawing the rest from reference TRBV19 and TRBJ2-2, the complete variable domain is DGGITQSPKYLFRKEGQNVTLSCEQNLNHDAMYWYRQDPGQGLRLIYYSQIVNDFQKGDIAEGYSVSREKKESFPLTVTSAQKNPTAFYLCASSIISANTGELFFGEGSRLTVL.